This T cell receptor (beta chain) was recovered during a study of shared clonotypes between healthy human individuals (dated by TCRdb to the early 2020s). A note on the overall study: The cohort included a few men and two women between 18 and 49 years of age. Leukapheresis yielded between about 0.8 and 8.9 billion PBMCs per donor. To increase sequencing depth and limit assay-specific biases, TCR repertoire library preparation and sequencing were carried out by different laboratories using diverse techniques. To estimate repertoire size and how much clonotype sharing occurs between individuals, the study deeply sequenced the blood TCR repertoires of five healthy adults. For each donor, three plates each were used for CD4 naive and CD4 memory, two plates were used for CD8 naive, and one plate was used for CD8 memory.

Healthy HIV-negative adults with no recently reported acute infections or vaccinations were included as donors. Only Caucasian adults living in Nashville, Tennessee, USA were represented among the donors. Magnetic negative selection was used to enrich CD4+ T cells, after which naive cells were positively selected on CD45RA and the negative fraction became the memory subset. Blood was obtained by leukapheresis, after which PBMCs were separated by Ficoll-Histopaque density gradient centrifugation and cryopreserved in liquid nitrogen vapor phase. Analytical flow cytometry was used to check the purity and quantity of every magnetically sorted T cell population. Genomic DNA was isolated from each sorted fraction and quantified by UV absorbance on a Nanodrop 2000c. The CDR3 starts with the cysteine, ends with the phenylalanine, and has 15 residues. Only the CDR3 region is kept as DNA, spanning 45 bases read in frame from base 1. The germline V gene gives CDR1 as SGHRS and CDR2 as YFSETQ. V is trimmed back by 1 base and J by 5 bases, and the junction contains 8 bases that no gene match accounts for.

Comment on this clone: The specificity of this receptor is unknown. Base qualities are not recorded, but no much larger clone differs from it by a single base.

The full study reports these points: Estimated clonotype richness was generally larger for naive than for memory subsets. Because the study included only a small number of donors, the genetic and exposure-history diversity represented was limited. When several donors were compared, the shared fraction of clonotypes was about 5.4% for naive CD4, around 4% for naive CD8, 2% to 2.5% for memory CD4, and approximately 0.4% for memory CD8. Based on pairwise subsampling, the degree of clonotype sharing among donors was expected to be affected by sequencing depth. Sampling was limited to blood, and TCR repertoires in tissue likely differ from TCR repertoires in blood. Compared with non-shared clonotypes, clonotypes shared by all four sorted-subset donors had higher generation probabilities. Rarefaction of sorted-subset datasets indicated incomplete sequencing despite the large sequencing depth.

TCR CDR3 regions were amplified from genomic DNA by multiplex PCR using the deep immunoSEQ assay. Genomic DNA extracted from each cell subset was distributed evenly over all wells of several immunoSEQ 96-well plates, and each plate served as one replicate. Each replicate PCR for sorted subsets received about 200 ng genomic DNA, equal to 30,000 or so T cell genomes. The purified libraries were quantified using a Qubit 3.0 fluorometer, sized with a Bioanalyzer 2100, and then quantified again using the KAPA Library Quantification kit. Each immunoSEQ 96-well plate was sequenced on its own single-read 150-cycle Illumina NextSeq 550 flow cell. On the authors' methods: Because only junctional sequences without quality scores were contained in the immunoSEQ output, filtering matching that applied to full-length reads could not be performed. Sequences were annotated with PyIR, a Python wrapper for IgBLAST v1.9, and V/J genes and CDR3 were assigned using IMGT germline references. Reads were filtered out if the reads had weak V/J assignments (E-value above 1e-6), no CDR3, stop codons, out-of-frame junctions, or ambiguous translated residues. V3J clonotypes were defined as sequences sharing the same inferred V gene, J gene, and CDR3 amino acid sequence. Percentage overlap between repertoires was calculated by dividing the number of shared unique clonotypes by the size of the smaller repertoire. Richness of each repertoire was evaluated using RTK rarefaction, the Chao1 estimator, and Recon v2.1 estimates of unobserved clonotypes. For all TCRbeta clonotypes obtained by the gDNA method from four donors, generation probabilities were computed with OLGA. TCRdb provides this immuneACCESS table in a form limited to in-frame rearrangements. Some clones are lacking; in checked studies, under half of them reflect an unresolved V gene, and why the rest are absent is not known. That table is the source of V, J and clone size, and D and trimming were worked out from the DNA. Present in this sample are over 1.5 million clones, approximately 98% of which were seen just once. The top ten clones comprise 0.45% of the sample.

The chain is made from TRBV5-1 and TRBJ2-5; TRBD1 fits 7 bases in the junction. The receptor was derived from a young man in good health. Sequencing was carried out using naive CD4+ T cells sorted from blood. The sample's cell subset or site label is to be understood as: CD45RA+ positively selected. The CDR3 region has the sequence CASSLPQTGMETQYF. In nucleotides, the sequence is TGCGCCAGCAGCTTGCCCCAGACAGGGATGGAGACCCAGTACTTC.